One sample yielded the 2 T cell receptor beta chains listed below, sequenced in a study of molecular identifiers for immune sequencing clone quantification. From the PCR reads, TCRdb called clonotypes with MiXCR, one entry per CDR3 protein. The sample yields about 320,000 distinct CDR3 sequences, around a fifth seen once. Sample: naive CD8+ T cells from blood, with Jurkat cell RNA spiked in. The subset denotes: FACS-sorted CD8+CD4-CCR7+CD45RA+ naive T cells. The receptor source for this set is a human donor in good health. Some libraries in this study had Jurkat cell RNA spiked in.

CDR3 nucleotide sequence: TGTGCCAGCGGGGGGGACTACTGGGGAAGCACAGATACGCAGTATTTT. Amino acids: CASGGDYWGSTDTQYF. The rearrangement links TRBV2 to TRBJ2-3, with 7 positions matching TRBD2. Germline V gene sequence: CDR1 SNHLY, CDR2 FYNNEI. V lost 8 bases and J lost 0; bases outside the gene matches: 11. This CDR3 comprises 16 residues.

This clonotype was seen at least ten times. The J gene is TRBJ2-7, the V gene TRBV9; no reliable D call. The CDR3 loop spans 13 amino acids. V lost 4 bases, J lost 4 bases, and 12 bases lay in between. Germline V gene sequence: CDR1 SGDLS, CDR2 YYNGEE. CDR3 residues: CASSPRSLYEQYF. As DNA, the CDR3 is TGTGCCAGCAGCCCCCGCTCTCTGTACGAGCAGTACTTC.